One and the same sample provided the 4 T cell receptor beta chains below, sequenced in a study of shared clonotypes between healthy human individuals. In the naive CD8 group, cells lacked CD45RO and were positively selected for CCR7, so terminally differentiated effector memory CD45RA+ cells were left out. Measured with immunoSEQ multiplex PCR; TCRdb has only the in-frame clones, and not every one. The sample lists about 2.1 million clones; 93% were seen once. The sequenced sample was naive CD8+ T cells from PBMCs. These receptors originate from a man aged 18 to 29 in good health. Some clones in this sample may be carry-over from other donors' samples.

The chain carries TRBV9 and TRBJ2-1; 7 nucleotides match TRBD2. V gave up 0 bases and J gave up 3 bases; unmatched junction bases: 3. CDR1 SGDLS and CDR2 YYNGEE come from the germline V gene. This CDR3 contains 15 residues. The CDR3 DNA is TGTGCCAGCAGCGTAGATCCTAGCGGCTACAATGAGCAGTTCTTC. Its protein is CASSVDPSGYNEQFF.

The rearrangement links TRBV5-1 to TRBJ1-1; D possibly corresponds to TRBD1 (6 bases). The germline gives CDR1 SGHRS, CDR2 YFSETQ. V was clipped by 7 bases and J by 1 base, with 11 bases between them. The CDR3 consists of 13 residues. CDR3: CASADRRNTEAFF. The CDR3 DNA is TGCGCCAGCGCCGACAGGAGGAACACTGAAGCTTTCTTT.

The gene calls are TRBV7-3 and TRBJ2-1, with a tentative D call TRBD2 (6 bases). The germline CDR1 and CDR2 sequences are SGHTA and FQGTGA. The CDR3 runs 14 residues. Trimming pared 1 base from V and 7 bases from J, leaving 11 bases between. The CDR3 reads CASSLNGAGNEQFF. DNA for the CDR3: TGTGCCAGCAGCTTAAACGGGGCGGGGAATGAGCAGTTCTTC.

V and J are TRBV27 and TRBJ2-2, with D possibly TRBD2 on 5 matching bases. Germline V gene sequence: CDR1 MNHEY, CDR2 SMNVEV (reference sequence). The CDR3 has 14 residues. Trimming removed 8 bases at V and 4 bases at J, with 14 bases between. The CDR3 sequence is CASSGRGPTGELFF. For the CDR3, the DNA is TGTGCCAGCTCCGGAAGAGGGCCCACCGGGGAGCTGTTTTTT.